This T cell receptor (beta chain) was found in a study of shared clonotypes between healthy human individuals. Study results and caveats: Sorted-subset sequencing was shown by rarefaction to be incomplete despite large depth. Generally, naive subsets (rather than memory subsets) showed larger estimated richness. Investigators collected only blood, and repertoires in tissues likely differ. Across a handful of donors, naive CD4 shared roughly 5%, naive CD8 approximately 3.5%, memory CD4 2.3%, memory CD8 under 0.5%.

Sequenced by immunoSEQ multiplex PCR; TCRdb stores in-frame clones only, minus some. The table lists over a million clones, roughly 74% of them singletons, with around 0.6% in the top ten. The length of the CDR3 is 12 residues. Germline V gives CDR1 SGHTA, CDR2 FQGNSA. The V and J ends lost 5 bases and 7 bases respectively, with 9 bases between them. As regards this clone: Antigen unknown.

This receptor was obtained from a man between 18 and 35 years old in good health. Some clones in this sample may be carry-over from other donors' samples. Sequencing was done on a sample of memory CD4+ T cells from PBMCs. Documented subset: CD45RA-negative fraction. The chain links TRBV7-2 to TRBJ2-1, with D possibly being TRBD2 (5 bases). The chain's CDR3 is CASSMTTNEQFF. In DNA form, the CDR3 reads TGTGCCAGCAGCATGACTACTAATGAGCAGTTCTTC.